This T cell receptor (beta chain) was captured by sequencing in a study of molecular identifiers for immune sequencing clone quantification. Background on the study: Sequencing covered four of five parts into which replicate RNA from around 20,000 or 100,000 naive CD8 cells was split.

TCRdb redid the calling of the PCR reads with MiXCR, one entry per CDR3 protein. Among about 510,000 distinct CDR3 sequences listed, 20% to 25% were seen once. Naive CD8 library inputs spanned about 19,000 to 1,000,000 sorted cells and 10%, 30% or 50% RNA. This clonotype occurred a few times. The specimen sequenced was naive CD8+ T cells from blood, with Jurkat cell RNA spiked in. Subset: FACS-sorted CD8+CD4-CCR7+CD45RA+ naive T cells. This receptor was identified in a human donor in good health. Some libraries in this study had Jurkat cell RNA spiked in.

The CDR3, as DNA: TGTGCCAGCAGTTTGGCGGATGCAGGTACCCAGTACTTC. This gives the protein CASSLADAGTQYF. This chain links TRBV27 with TRBJ2-5; D ambiguous. The length of the CDR3 is 13 residues. The germline V gene encodes CDR1 MNHEY and CDR2 SMNVEV (reference sequence). V was clipped by 3 bases and J by 8 bases, with 13 bases between them.